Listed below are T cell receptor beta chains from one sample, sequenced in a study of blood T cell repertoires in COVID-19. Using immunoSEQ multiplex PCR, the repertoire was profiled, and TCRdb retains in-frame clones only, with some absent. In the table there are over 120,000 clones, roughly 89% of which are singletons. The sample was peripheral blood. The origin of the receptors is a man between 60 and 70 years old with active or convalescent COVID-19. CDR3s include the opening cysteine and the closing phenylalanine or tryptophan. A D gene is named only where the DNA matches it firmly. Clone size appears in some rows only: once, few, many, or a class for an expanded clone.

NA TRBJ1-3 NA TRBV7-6 CASSFQGFGNTIYF TGTGCCAGCAGCTTCCAGGGCTTTGGAAACACCATATATTTT
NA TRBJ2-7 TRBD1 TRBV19 CASSPGTGNTNEQYF TGTGCCAGTAGTCCCGGGACAGGGAACACCAACGAGCAGTACTTC
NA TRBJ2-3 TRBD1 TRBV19 CASRDSAEDTQYF TGTGCCAGTCGGGACAGTGCTGAAGATACGCAGTATTTT
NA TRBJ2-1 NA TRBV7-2 CASSIRGPYNEQFF TGTGCCAGCAGCATCCGGGGTCCCTACAATGAGCAGTTCTTC
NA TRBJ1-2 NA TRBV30 CAWSAGLSYTF TGTGCCTGGAGCGCCGGGTTGAGCTACACCTTC
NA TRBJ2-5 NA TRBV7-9 CASPRAGRRQETQYF TGTGCCAGCCCCCGGGCGGGCAGGAGACAAGAGACCCAGTACTTC
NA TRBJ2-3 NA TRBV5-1 CASSPPTGMGTDTQYF TGCGCCAGCAGCCCACCGACAGGCATGGGCACAGATACGCAGTATTTT
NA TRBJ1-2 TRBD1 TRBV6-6 CASSPMTGPTGYTF TGTGCCAGCAGCCCAATGACAGGGCCGACCGGCTACACCTTC
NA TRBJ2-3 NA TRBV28 CASSLPTGGHTQYF TGTGCCAGCAGCCTCCCCACCGGGGGGCATACGCAGTATTTT
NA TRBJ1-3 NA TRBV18 CASSPLFESGNTIYF TGTGCCAGCTCACCACTTTTCGAGTCTGGAAACACCATATATTTT
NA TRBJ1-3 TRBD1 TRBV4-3 CASSQLTGGGNTIYF TGCGCCAGCAGCCAATTGACAGGGGGTGGAAACACCATATATTTT
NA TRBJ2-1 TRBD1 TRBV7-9 CASSVGQDVNEQFF TGTGCCAGCAGTGTGGGACAGGATGTCAATGAGCAGTTCTTC
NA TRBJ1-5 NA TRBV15 CATSRDHSSNQPQHF TGTGCCACCAGCAGAGACCACAGTAGCAATCAGCCCCAGCATTTT
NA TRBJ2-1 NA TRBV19 CASSIPPFGGLLRDYNEQFF TGTGCCAGTAGTATACCACCATTCGGGGGACTCCTGAGGGACTACAATGAGCAGTTCTTC
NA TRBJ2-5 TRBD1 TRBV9 CASSVGGQGQQGTQYF TGTGCCAGCAGCGTAGGGGGACAGGGTCAACAAGGGACCCAGTACTTC
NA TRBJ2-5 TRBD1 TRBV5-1 CASSARGQIGETQYF TGCGCCAGCAGCGCGAGGGGGCAAATCGGAGAGACCCAGTACTTC
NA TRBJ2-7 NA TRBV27 CASSFSAIYEQYF TGTGCCAGCAGTTTTAGCGCGATTTACGAGCAGTACTTC
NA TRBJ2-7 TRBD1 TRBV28 CASSMTGQGARGEQYF TGTGCCAGCAGTATGACGGGACAGGGGGCGCGGGGAGAGCAGTACTTC
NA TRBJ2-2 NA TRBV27 CASSLSQFGELFF TGTGCCAGCAGTTTATCGCAGTTCGGGGAGCTGTTTTTT
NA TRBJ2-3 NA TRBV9 CASSVGGSGASTDTQYF TGTGCCAGCAGCGTAGGCGGTAGCGGAGCCAGCACAGATACGCAGTATTTT
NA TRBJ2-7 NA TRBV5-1 CASSPPPMNREQYF TGCGCCAGCAGCCCCCCCCCTATGAACCGCGAGCAGTACTTC
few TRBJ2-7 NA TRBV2 CASSPTSNSYEQYF TGTGCCAGCAGCCCCACTAGCAACTCCTACGAGCAGTACTTC
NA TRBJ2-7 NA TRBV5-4 CASSSGSYEQYF TGTGCCAGCAGCTCCGGGTCCTACGAGCAGTACTTC
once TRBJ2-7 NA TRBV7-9 CASSLGTTHSYEQYF TGTGCCAGCAGCTTGGGCACCACTCACTCCTACGAGCAGTACTTC
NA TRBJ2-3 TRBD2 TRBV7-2 CASSSTGTSGNADTQYF TGTGCCAGCAGCTCGACCGGGACTAGCGGGAACGCAGATACGCAGTATTTT
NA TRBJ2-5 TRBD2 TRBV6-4 CASIRLAEYQETQYF TGTGCCAGCATTCGACTAGCAGAGTACCAAGAGACCCAGTACTTC
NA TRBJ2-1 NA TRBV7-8 CASSLAGRVDEQFF TGTGCCAGCAGCTTAGCAGGCAGGGTCGATGAGCAGTTCTTC
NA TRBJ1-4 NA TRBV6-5 CASKNGLTNEKLFF TGTGCCAGCAAGAACGGGTTGACTAATGAAAAACTGTTTTTT
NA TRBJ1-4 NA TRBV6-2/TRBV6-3 CASSDPPGQKLFF TGTGCCAGCAGTGACCCACCAGGCCAAAAACTGTTTTTT
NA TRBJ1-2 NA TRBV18 CASSPDTGLGYGYTF TGTGCCAGCTCACCAGACACAGGGCTTGGGTATGGCTACACCTTC
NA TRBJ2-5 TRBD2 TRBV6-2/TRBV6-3 CASSYSFNPSGGGRETQYF TGTGCCAGCAGTTACTCTTTCAATCCGTCGGGAGGGGGTAGAGAGACCCAGTACTTC
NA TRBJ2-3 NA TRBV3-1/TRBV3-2 CASSQVTSGDTQYF TGTGCCAGCAGCCAAGTTACCTCCGGAGATACGCAGTATTTT
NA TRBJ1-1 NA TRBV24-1 CATRVQGNTEAFF TGTGCCACCAGGGTACAGGGGAACACTGAAGCTTTCTTT
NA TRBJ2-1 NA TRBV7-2 CASKIRELEQFF TGTGCCAGCAAGATTAGGGAGCTTGAGCAGTTCTTC
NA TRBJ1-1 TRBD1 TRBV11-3 CASSLGTGAYTEAFF TGTGCCAGCAGCTTAGGGACAGGGGCATACACTGAAGCTTTCTTT
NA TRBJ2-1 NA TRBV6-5 CASSPTSSHEQFF TGTGCCAGCAGTCCAACTAGCTCCCATGAGCAGTTCTTC
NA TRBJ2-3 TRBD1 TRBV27 CASSYGQGSYTQYF TGTGCCAGCAGTTATGGACAGGGATCGTATACGCAGTATTTT
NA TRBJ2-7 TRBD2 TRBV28 CASSPYSGRAYEQYF TGTGCCAGCAGTCCCTATAGCGGGAGGGCCTACGAGCAGTACTTC
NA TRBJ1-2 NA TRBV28 CASSSPGYNYGYTF TGTGCCAGCAGTTCTCCAGGGTATAACTATGGCTACACCTTC
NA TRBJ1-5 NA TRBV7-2 CASSAYAQPQHF TGTGCCAGCAGCGCCTACGCTCAGCCCCAGCATTTT
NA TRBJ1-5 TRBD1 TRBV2 CASRPTGQLNQPQHF TGTGCCAGCAGGCCGACAGGGCAGCTAAATCAGCCCCAGCATTTT
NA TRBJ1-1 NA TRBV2 CASSADRTEAFF TGTGCCAGCAGTGCCGACAGGACTGAAGCTTTCTTT
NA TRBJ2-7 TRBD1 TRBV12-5 CASGPHGGTGPGLEQYF TGTGCTAGTGGTCCCCACGGCGGGACAGGCCCTGGCCTCGAGCAGTACTTC
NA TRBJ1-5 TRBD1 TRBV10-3 CAISESQGAVDQPQHF TGTGCCATCAGTGAGTCGCAGGGGGCGGTTGATCAGCCCCAGCATTTT
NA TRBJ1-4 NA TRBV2 CASTLRETEKLFF TGTGCCAGCACTCTGAGGGAAACGGAAAAACTGTTTTTT
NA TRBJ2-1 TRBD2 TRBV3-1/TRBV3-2 CASSHREGGKYNEQFF TGTGCCAGCAGCCATAGGGAGGGAGGGAAATACAATGAGCAGTTCTTC
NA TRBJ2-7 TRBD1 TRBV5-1 CASSLATGTDNYEQYF TGCGCCAGCAGCTTGGCCACCGGGACAGATAACTACGAGCAGTACTTC
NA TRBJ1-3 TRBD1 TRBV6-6 CASSQTQGLGNTIYF TGTGCCAGCAGTCAAACACAGGGGCTCGGAAACACCATATATTTT
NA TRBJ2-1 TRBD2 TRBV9 CASSVDGLAGGSAYNEQFF TGTGCCAGCAGCGTAGATGGGCTAGCGGGAGGCTCAGCTTACAATGAGCAGTTCTTC
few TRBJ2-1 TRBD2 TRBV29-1 CSVLFSGVYNEQFF TGCAGCGTTCTTTTTAGCGGGGTTTACAATGAGCAGTTCTTC
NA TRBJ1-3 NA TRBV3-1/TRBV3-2 CASSQDLSTGIPGNTIYF TGTGCCAGCAGCCAAGACTTAAGTACAGGGATCCCTGGAAACACCATATATTTT
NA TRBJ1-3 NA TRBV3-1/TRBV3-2 CASSAYAGNTIYF TGTGCCAGCAGCGCCTACGCTGGAAACACCATATATTTT
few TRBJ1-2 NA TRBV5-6 CASSDTGIRDYGYTF TGTGCCAGCAGCGATACAGGGATTCGCGACTATGGCTACACCTTC
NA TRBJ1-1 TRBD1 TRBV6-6 CASSSSGTGSSEAFF TGTGCCAGCAGTTCCTCCGGGACAGGGTCTTCTGAAGCTTTCTTT